The sequence of this T cell receptor beta chain was determined in a study of CD8+CD57+ T cells in acquired aplastic anemia. Study-level information: When averaged, DNA from sorted CD4+ and CD8+ cells came to about 3 ug.

TCR beta VDJ and CDR3 profiles were obtained from a genomic DNA template. Via MiXCR, TCRdb re-called the reads, giving one row per CDR3 protein. The repertoire includes under 250,000 distinct CDR3 sequences, around half of them detected once, and 6.5% to 8% sits in the top ten. In its sample, this clonotype was seen many times. V gave up 5 bases and J gave up 5 bases, with 13 bases separating them. Germline loops: CDR1 SEHNR, CDR2 FQNEAQ (reference sequence). This CDR3 has 13 amino acids. Sequencing involved patients with CD8+CD57+ cell expansion previously shown by flow cytometry. V gene TRBV7-9 combines with J gene TRBJ2-7, with D tentatively TRBD2 (6 bases). What was sequenced was sorted CD4+, CD8+, or CD8+CD57+ T cells (not recorded which) from PBMCs. The sequence was collected from a human donor with aplastic anemia. The CDR3 spells CASSPGVADEQYF. CDR3 sequence (DNA): TGTGCCAGCAGCCCGGGGGTGGCTGACGAGCAGTACTTC.